Given below is one T cell receptor (beta chain) in context. Its antigen is still unknown. No per-base quality is available; no much larger clone lies one base away. The immunoSEQ hsTCRbeta Kit was used to sequence TCR beta CDR3 regions from DNA. For the original study's pipeline: TCR sequencing data were analysed with the ImmunoSEQ Analyzer. T cell clonality was defined as 1 minus Pielou's evenness, as computed on productive rearrangements. To measure T cell diversity, the inverse Simpson index was applied to productive templates. T cell density was defined as TCR beta template counts normalized to usable DNA, with usable DNA estimated by amplifying and sequencing housekeeping genes. Two-sided Kruskal-Wallis tests were used to compare TCR metrics across histologic stages. TCRdb provides this immuneACCESS table in a form limited to in-frame rearrangements. Some clones are lacking; in checked studies, under half of them reflect an unresolved V gene, and why the rest are absent is not known. V and J calls and clone size are those listed in that table; D and trimming were worked out from the DNA. For this sample the table gives around 6,000 clones, of which around 70% were detected only once. The ten largest account for around 10% of the sample.

The data are from a study of immune evolution from preneoplasia to lung adenocarcinoma (dated by TCRdb to 2020 to 2023). Background for the entire study: HLA loss of heterozygosity was found in approximately 7% of AIS, around 14% of MIA and 30% to 40% of ADC lesions, and in no AAH lesions. Immune contexture across lung adenocarcinoma precursors and invasive adenocarcinoma was profiled using immune gene expression, TCR sequencing and multiplex immunofluorescence. Resected precursor lesions (AAH, AIS, MIA) and invasive adenocarcinomas were compared with paired morphologically normal lung tissue. Sample size was based on specimen availability rather than a prior power calculation. Whole exome sequencing and methylation data from the same cohort of nodules were integrated with the immune data. The overall cohort was made up of about 50 patients with pulmonary nodules who had surgical resection. TCR sequencing data came from approximately 49 patients. According to the study, roughly 100 samples went through TCR sequencing. POLYSOLVER was used to infer Class I HLA alleles from exome data, and LOHHLA was used to detect allele-specific HLA loss.

Between about 2013 and 2017, the patients underwent resection in either Japan or China. The histologic diagnosis of each case was independently confirmed on H&E slides by two lung cancer pathologists. Macro-dissection after pathologic assessment enriched premalignant or tumor cells for nucleic acid extraction. DNA was isolated from FFPE tissue using the AllPrep DNA/RNA FFPE Kit. Study-level results and caveats: The highest clonality was observed in normal lung, whereas higher T cell density and diversity but lower clonality appeared to be present in later-stage lesions. The findings reflected association rather than direct causation, and larger cohorts with long-term follow-up and longitudinal biopsies were considered necessary. Normal lung had the highest top T cell clone frequencies, and these frequencies appeared to fall progressively from AAH through AIS, MIA and invasive adenocarcinoma. The highest T cell clonality was observed in KRAS-mutant nodules compared with EGFR-mutant or double wild-type lesions. All patients were from Japan and China, so applicability to Western populations was uncertain.

Sequenced material: FFPE lung adenocarcinoma in situ tissue. The label giving this sample's cell subset or site can be read as: preinvasive adenocarcinoma in situ (AIS). This TCR was recovered from a donor aged 70 or older with lung adenocarcinoma.

DNA sequence: TGTGCCAGCAGCTTAGATCCTGGAGGGGACACTGAAGCTTTCTTT. It specifies CASSLDPGGDTEAFF. The V and J genes are TRBV7-6 and TRBJ1-1; a tentative D match to TRBD1 spans 5 bases. V and J are truncated by 1 base and 3 bases respectively, leaving an intervening sequence of 12 bases. The CDR3 covers 15 residues, taking in both the cysteine and the phenylalanine. Just CDR3 DNA is preserved here, 45 bases in frame from base 1. Sequences SGHVS (CDR1) and FNYEAQ (CDR2) are obtained from the germline V gene.